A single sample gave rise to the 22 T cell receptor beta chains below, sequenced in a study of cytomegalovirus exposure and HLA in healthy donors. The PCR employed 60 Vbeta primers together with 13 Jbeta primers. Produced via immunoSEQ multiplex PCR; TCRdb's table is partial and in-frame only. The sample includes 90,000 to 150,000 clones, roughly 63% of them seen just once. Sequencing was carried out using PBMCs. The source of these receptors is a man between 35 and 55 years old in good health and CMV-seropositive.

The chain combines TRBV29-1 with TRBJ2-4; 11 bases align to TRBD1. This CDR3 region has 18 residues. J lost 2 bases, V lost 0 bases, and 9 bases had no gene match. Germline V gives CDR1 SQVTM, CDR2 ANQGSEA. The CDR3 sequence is CSVEELPGQGVSKNIQYF. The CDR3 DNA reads TGCAGCGTTGAAGAGTTACCGGGACAGGGGGTTTCCAAAAACATTCAGTACTTC.

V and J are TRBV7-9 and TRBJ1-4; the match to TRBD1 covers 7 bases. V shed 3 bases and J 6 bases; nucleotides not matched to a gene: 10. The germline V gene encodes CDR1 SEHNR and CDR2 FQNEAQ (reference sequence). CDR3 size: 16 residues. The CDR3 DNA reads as TGTGCCAGCAGCTTGTTCACAGGGGTTTTGGATGAAAAACTGTTTTTT. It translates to CASSLFTGVLDEKLFF.

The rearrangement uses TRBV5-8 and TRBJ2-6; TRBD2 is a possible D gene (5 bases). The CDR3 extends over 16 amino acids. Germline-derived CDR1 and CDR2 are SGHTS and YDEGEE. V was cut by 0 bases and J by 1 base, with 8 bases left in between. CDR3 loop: CASSLGSGSGANVLTF. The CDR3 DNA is TGTGCCAGCAGCTTGGGATCGGGGTCTGGGGCCAACGTCCTGACTTTC.

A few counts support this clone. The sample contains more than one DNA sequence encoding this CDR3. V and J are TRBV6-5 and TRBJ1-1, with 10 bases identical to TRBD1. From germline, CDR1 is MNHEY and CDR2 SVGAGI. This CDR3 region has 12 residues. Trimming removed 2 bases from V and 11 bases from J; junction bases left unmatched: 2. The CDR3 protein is CASSYGGQGAFF. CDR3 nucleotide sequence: TGTGCCAGCAGTTACGGGGGACAGGGGGCTTTCTTT.

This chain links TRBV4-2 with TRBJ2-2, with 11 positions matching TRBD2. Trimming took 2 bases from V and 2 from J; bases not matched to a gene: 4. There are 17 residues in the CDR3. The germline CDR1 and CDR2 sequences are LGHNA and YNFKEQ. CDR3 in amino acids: CASSQYSGRVNTGELFF. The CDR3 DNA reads TGTGCCAGCAGCCAATATAGCGGGAGGGTAAACACCGGGGAGCTGTTTTTT.

DNA for the CDR3: TGTGCCAGCAGTTTAGGAGGGACGACAGATACGCAGTATTTT. Translated, it gives CASSLGGTTDTQYF. This sequence joins TRBV6-6 and TRBJ2-3, with D perhaps matching TRBD2 (6 bases). The germline V and J ends were trimmed by 4 bases and 3 bases, with 11 bases remaining between them. This CDR3 has 14 amino acids. Looked up from germline, CDR1 is MNHNY and CDR2 is SVGAGI (reference sequence).

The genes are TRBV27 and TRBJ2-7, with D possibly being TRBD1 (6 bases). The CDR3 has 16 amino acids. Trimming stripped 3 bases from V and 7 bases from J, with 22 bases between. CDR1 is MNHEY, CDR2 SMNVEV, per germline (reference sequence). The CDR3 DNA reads TGTGCCAGCAGTTTGTCAGTGGGACATAGGAGAAGGGAGCAGTACTTC. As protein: CASSLSVGHRRREQYF.

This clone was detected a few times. Here the CDR3 reads CASSYTPGGGNYGYTF. The CDR3, as DNA: TGTGCCAGCAGTTACACCCCTGGGGGGGGAAACTATGGCTACACCTTC. The chain is built from TRBV6-6 and TRBJ1-2; TRBD1 is a possible D gene (5 bases). The CDR3 spans 16 residues. The germline gives CDR1 MNHNY, CDR2 SVGAGI (reference sequence). The V end was cut by 2 bases, the J end by 2 bases, with 15 bases between.

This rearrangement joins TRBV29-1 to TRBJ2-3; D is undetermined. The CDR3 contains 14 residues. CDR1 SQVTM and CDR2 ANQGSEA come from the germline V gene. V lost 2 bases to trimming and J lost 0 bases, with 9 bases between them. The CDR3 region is CSVEISLSTDTQYF. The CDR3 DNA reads TGCAGCGTTGAAATTTCACTGAGCACAGATACGCAGTATTTT.

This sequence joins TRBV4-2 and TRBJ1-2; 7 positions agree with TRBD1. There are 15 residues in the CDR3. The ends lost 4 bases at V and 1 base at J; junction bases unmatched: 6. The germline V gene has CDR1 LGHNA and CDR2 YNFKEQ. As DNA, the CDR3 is TGTGCCAGCAGCCCGGACAGGACTTTTAACTATGGCTACACCTTC. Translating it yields CASSPDRTFNYGYTF.

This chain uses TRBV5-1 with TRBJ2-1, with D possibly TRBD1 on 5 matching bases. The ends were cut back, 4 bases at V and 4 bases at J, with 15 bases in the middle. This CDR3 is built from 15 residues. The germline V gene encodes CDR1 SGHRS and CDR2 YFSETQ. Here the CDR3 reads CASSQTVGEYNEQFF. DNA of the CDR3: TGCGCCAGCAGCCAGACAGTTGGCGAATACAATGAGCAGTTCTTC. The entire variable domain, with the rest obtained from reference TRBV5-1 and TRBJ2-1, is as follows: KAGVTQTPRYLIKTRGQQVTLSCSPISGHRSVSWYQQTPGQGLQFLFEYFSETQRNKGNFPGRFSGRQFSNSRSEMNVSTLELGDSALYLCASSQTVGEYNEQFFGPGTRLTVL.

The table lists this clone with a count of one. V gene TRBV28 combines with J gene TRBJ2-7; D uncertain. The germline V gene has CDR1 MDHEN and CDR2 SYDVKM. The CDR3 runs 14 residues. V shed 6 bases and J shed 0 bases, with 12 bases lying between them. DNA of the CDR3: TGTGCCAGCAGCCCACTGATGAACTCCTACGAGCAGTACTTC. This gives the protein CASSPLMNSYEQYF.

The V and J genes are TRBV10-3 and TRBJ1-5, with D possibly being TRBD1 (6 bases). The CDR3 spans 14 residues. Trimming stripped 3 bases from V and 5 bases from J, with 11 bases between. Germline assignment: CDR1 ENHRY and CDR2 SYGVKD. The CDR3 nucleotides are TGTGCCATCAGTGATCCAGGGGACCATCAGCCCCAGCATTTT. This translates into CAISDPGDHQPQHF.

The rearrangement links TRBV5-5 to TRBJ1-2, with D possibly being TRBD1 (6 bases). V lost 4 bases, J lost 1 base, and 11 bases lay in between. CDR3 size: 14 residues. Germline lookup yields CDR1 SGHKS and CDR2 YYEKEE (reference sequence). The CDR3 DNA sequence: TGTGCCAGCAGCCAGGGGCCTAATAACTATGGCTACACCTTC. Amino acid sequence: CASSQGPNNYGYTF.

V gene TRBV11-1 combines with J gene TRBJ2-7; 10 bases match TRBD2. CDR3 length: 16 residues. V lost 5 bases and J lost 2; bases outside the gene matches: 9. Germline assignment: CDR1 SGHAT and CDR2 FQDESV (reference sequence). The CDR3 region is CASSRKTSGLTYEQYF. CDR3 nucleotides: TGTGCCAGCAGCCGTAAGACTAGCGGGCTTACCTACGAGCAGTACTTC.

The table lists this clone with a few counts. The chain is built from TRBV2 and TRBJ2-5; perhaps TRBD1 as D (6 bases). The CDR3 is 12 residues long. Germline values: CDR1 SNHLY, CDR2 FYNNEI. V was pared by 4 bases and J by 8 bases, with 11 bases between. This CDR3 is CASSAGTITQYF. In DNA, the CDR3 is TGTGCCAGCAGTGCCGGGACAATTACCCAGTACTTC.

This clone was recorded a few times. CDR3 sequence reads: CASSLAGENIQYF. The CDR3 DNA reads TGTGCCAGCTCCCTAGCGGGAGAAAACATTCAGTACTTC. This chain links TRBV7-2 with TRBJ2-4; 10 nucleotides align to TRBD2. J gave up 5 bases and V 8 bases, and 3 bases lay outside the gene matches. Looked up from germline, CDR1 is SGHTA and CDR2 is FQGNSA. The CDR3 is made up of 13 amino acids.

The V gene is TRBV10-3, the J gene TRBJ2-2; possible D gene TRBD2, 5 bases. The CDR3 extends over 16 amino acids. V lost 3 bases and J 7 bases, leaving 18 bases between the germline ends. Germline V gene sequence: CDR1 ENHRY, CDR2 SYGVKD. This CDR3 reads CAISENWRRTVGELFF. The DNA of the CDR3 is TGTGCCATCAGTGAAAACTGGCGGCGGACTGTCGGGGAGCTGTTTTTT.

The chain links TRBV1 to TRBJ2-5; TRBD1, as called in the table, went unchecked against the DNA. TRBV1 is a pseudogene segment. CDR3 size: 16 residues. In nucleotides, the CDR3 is TGCACCAGCAGCCAAGACCCAGGACATATTCAAGAGACCCAGTACTTC. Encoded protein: CTSSQDPGHIQETQYF.

CDR3 coding DNA: TGTGCCACGCAACCGGGGGGGACTGGAAACACCATATATTTT. Amino acid sequence: CATQPGGTGNTIYF. The chain couples TRBV10-3 to TRBJ1-3, with TRBD1 as a possible D gene (5 bases). Trimming shortened V by 10 bases and J by 2 bases, and 15 bases separated the two germline ends. The germline gives CDR1 ENHRY, CDR2 SYGVKD. The CDR3 consists of 14 residues.

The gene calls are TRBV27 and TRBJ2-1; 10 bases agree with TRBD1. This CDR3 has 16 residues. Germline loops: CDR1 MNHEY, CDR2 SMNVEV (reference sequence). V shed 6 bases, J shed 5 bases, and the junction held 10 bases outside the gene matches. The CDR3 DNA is TGTGCCAGCAGCCGAACGGGACAGGGGTACCACAATGAGCAGTTCTTC. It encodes CASSRTGQGYHNEQFF.

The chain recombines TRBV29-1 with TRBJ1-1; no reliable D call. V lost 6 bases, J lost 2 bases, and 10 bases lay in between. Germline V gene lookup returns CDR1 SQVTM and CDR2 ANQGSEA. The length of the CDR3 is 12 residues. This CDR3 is CSVAVANTEAFF. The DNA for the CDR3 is TGCAGCGTCGCGGTCGCTAACACTGAAGCTTTCTTT.